The 8 T cell receptor beta chains below all came from one sample that was sequenced in a study of cytomegalovirus exposure and HLA in healthy donors. A multiplex PCR was run with 60 Vbeta primers and 13 Jbeta primers. TCRdb's table, derived via immunoSEQ multiplex PCR, lists solely in-frame clones and lacks some. The repertoire includes approximately 100,000 clones, 75% to 80% of them detected once, and about 5.3% sits in the top ten. Sequencing used PBMCs. The receptors shown here come from a man in his 60s in good health and CMV-seropositive.

The gene calls are TRBV12-5 and TRBJ1-1, with TRBD1 identical over 9 bases. CDR1 LGHNT and CDR2 FRNRAP come from the germline V gene. The junction had 8 bases not matched to a gene; V was cut back by 5 bases and J by 4 bases. This CDR3 region has 15 residues. The CDR3 bases are TGTGCTAGTGGTCCCGTACAGGGGGCCACCACTGAAGCTTTCTTT. It specifies CASGPVQGATTEAFF. Variable domain in full (rest from reference TRBV12-5 and TRBJ1-1): DARVTQTPRHKVTEMGQEVTMRCQPILGHNTVFWYRQTMMQGLELLAYFRNRAPLDDSGMPKDRFSAEMPDATLATLKIQPSEPRDSAVYFCASGPVQGATTEAFFGQGTRLTVV.

The chain is built from TRBV7-2 and TRBJ2-2; the D gene is possibly TRBD2 (6 bases). The V and J ends lost 3 bases and 3 bases respectively, with 8 bases between them. The CDR3 loop spans 14 amino acids. Germline V gives CDR1 SGHTA, CDR2 FQGNSA. For the CDR3, the DNA is TGTGCCAGCAGCTTTAGCGGAGACACCGGGGAGCTGTTTTTT. Encoded protein: CASSFSGDTGELFF.

The chain employs TRBV5-5 and TRBJ2-1, with 10 bases matching TRBD1. The germline V gene encodes CDR1 SGHKS and CDR2 YYEKEE (reference sequence). This CDR3 region has 15 residues. The trim removed 7 bases at V and 7 bases at J, leaving 11 bases unmatched. CDR3 bases: TGTGCCAGCTCTCCCGGGACAGGGGTCTTTAATGAGCAGTTCTTC. Residues: CASSPGTGVFNEQFF. The full variable domain, in which reference TRBV5-5 and TRBJ2-1 provide the parts outside the CDR3, is DAGVTQSPTHLIKTRGQQVTLRCSPISGHKSVSWYQQVLGQGPQFIFQYYEKEERGRGNFPDRFSARQFPNYSSELNVNALLLGDSALYLCASSPGTGVFNEQFFGPGTRLTVL.

This chain joins TRBV11-2 and TRBJ1-3; 7 nucleotides line up with TRBD1. The V and J ends lost 5 bases and 0 bases, in that order; junction bases with no gene match: 4. This CDR3 has 15 residues. Germline lookup yields CDR1 SGHAT and CDR2 FQNNGV. The CDR3 loop reads CASSQGDFSGNTIYF. The CDR3 DNA sequence: TGTGCCAGCAGCCAGGGGGATTTCTCTGGAAACACCATATATTTT. The whole variable domain, filled in from reference TRBV11-2 and TRBJ1-3, reads EAGVAQSPRYKIIEKRQSVAFWCNPISGHATLYWYQQILGQGPKLLIQFQNNGVVDDSQLPKDRFSAERLKGVDSTLKIQPAKLEDSAVYLCASSQGDFSGNTIYFGEGSWLTVV.

The chain carries TRBV11-1 and TRBJ2-7; tentatively, D is TRBD2 (6 bases). This CDR3 is 14 amino acids long. V gave up 2 bases and J gave up 3 bases, with 11 bases separating them. Germline CDR1 SGHAT, CDR2 FQDESV (reference sequence). This CDR3 reads CASSLYRGSYEQYF. CDR3 nucleotide sequence: TGTGCCAGCAGCTTATATCGGGGGAGCTACGAGCAGTACTTC.

This clone was seen a handful of times. The sample carries other DNA sequences with the same CDR3. The chain uses TRBV27 and TRBJ1-1; 8 positions agree with TRBD1. Germline loops: CDR1 MNHEY, CDR2 SMNVEV (reference sequence). V gave up 6 bases and J gave up 4 bases; unmatched junction bases: 4. The CDR3 has 13 amino acids. The CDR3 nucleotides are TGTGCCAGCAGCAGCGGACAGGGCACTGAAGCTTTCTTT. This codes for CASSSGQGTEAFF.

This clone has just a few counts. This chain joins TRBV6-5 and TRBJ1-2; no firm D call. Trimming removed 6 bases from V and 8 bases from J, with 10 bases in between. CDR3 length equals 11 residues. Germline loops: CDR1 MNHEY, CDR2 SVGAGI. Written as DNA, the CDR3 is TGTGCCAGCAGCCCCGGAGGGGGCTACACCTTC. Protein product: CASSPGGGYTF.

This clone was recorded once. This rearrangement joins TRBV20-1 to TRBJ2-7; D perhaps matches TRBD2 (7 bases). V was shortened by 3 bases and J by 6 bases, with 9 bases between the two germline ends. Per germline, CDR1 DFQATT and CDR2 SNEGSKA (reference sequence). The CDR3 sequence is 11 residues long. Written as DNA, the CDR3 is TGCAGTGCTAGGGCGGGGGCCGAGCAGTACTTC. This translates into CSARAGAEQYF.